Below, one T cell receptor beta chain is given with its context. As yet, its antigen is unknown. Libraries were prepared by immunoSEQ multiplex PCR; TCRdb keeps only in-frame clonotypes and omits some of them. This sample yields roughly 120,000 clones, of which roughly 93% are seen a single time; approximately 1.4% belongs to the top ten. The data stem from a study of T cell responses to AZD1222 COVID-19 vaccine. Study-wide findings and caveats: Increased Spike-specific TCR breadth and depth were observed after two AZD1222 doses. It should be noted that donors were predominantly white British and more often female, and clonal diversity was possibly underestimated. At study baseline, merely five or six AZD1222 recipients were seropositive.

Timing groups of about 4 and about 12 weeks for second doses were pooled. The sequences come from peripheral blood, collected 28 days after the second AZD1222 dose. The sequence derives from an adult who received the AZD1222 COVID-19 vaccine.

The DNA for the CDR3 is TGCGCCAGCAGCCAAGACCAAGCACATCCCTACGAGCAGTACTTC. Amino acid sequence: CASSQDQAHPYEQYF. This chain uses TRBV4-1 with TRBJ2-7, with D unclear. Germline V gives CDR1 MGHRA, CDR2 YSYEKL. The V end lost 0 bases, the J end lost 2 bases, and 11 bases lay between the germline ends. CDR3 length: 15 residues.